This is a list of T cell receptor beta chains from one sample in a study of blood T cells in healthy people across ages. TCRdb recomputed calls from the 5' RACE reads with MiXCR, one row per CDR3 protein. The sample lists 1.5 million to 2 million distinct CDR3 sequences, 28% occurring once. The sequencing input was blood. The receptors come from a woman aged 25 to 39 in good health. Both conserved end residues are part of each CDR3. A D gene is named only where the DNA matches it firmly. The size entry is marked missing in some rows and otherwise reads once, few, many or a size class.

TRBJ2-1	12	few	NA	TRBV19	CASSTRTDEQFF	TGTGCCAGTAGTACAAGGACAGATGAGCAGTTCTTC
TRBJ2-7	15	NA	TRBD1	TRBV10-3	CAISGSGQGGYEHYF	TGTGCCATCAGTGGATCGGGACAGGGAGGATACGAGCACTACTTC
TRBJ1-2	14	NA	TRBD1	TRBV27	CASSPSHRGQGYTF	TGTGCCAGCAGCCCAAGCCACAGGGGACAAGGCTACACCTTC
TRBJ1-5	18	once	TRBD1	TRBV20-1	CSAIPRDRGFSAHQPQHF	TGCAGTGCTATACCCCGGGACAGGGGATTTTCGGCGCATCAGCCCCAGCATTTT
TRBJ2-3	14	many	NA	TRBV29-1	CSVPLEPSTDTQYF	TGCAGCGTTCCCCTTGAACCAAGCACAGATACGCAGTATTTT
TRBJ2-7	14	many	TRBD2	TRBV10-3	CAISTGTSGYEQYF	TGTGCCATCAGCACCGGGACTAGCGGCTACGAGCAGTACTTC
TRBJ2-7	13	many	NA	TRBV7-2	CASSYGISYEQYF	TGTGCCAGCAGCTACGGCATCTCCTACGAGCAGTACTTC
TRBJ1-5	13	few	NA	TRBV7-9	CASTFSGDQPQHF	TGTGCCAGCACCTTTTCAGGGGATCAGCCCCAGCATTTT
TRBJ2-1	16	NA	NA	TRBV12-3/TRBV12-4	CASSSGGTGSKNEQFF	TGTGCCAGCAGCTCGGGGGGGACAGGGTCAAAGAATGAGCAGTTCTTC
TRBJ2-3	15	NA	TRBD1	TRBV5-6	CASALTGGRSDTQYF	TGTGCCAGCGCCCTGACAGGGGGAAGGTCAGATACGCAGTATTTT